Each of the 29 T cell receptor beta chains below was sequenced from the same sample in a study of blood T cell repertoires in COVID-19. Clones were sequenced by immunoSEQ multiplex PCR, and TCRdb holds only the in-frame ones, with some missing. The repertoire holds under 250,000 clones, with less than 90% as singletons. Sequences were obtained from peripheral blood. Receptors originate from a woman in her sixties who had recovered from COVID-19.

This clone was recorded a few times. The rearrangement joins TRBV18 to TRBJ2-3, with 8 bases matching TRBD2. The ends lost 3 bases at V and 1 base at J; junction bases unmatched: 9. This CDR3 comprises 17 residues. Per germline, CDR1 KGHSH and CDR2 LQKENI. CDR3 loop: CASSPGGGLRGTDTQYF. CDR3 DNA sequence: TGTGCCAGCTCACCGGGCGGGGGGCTACGTGGCACAGATACGCAGTATTTT.

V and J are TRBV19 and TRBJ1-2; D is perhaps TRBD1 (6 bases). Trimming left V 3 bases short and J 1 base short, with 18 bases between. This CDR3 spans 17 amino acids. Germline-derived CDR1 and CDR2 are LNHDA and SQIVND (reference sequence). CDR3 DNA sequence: TGTGCCAGTAGTATGGGGGCCAGGGGAATACTTAACTATGGCTACACCTTC. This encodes CASSMGARGILNYGYTF.

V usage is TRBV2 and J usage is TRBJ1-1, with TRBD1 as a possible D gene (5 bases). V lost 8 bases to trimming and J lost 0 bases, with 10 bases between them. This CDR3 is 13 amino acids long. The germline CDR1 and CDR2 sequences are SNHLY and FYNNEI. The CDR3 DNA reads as TGTGCCAGCGTAACAGGATTGAACACTGAAGCTTTCTTT. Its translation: CASVTGLNTEAFF. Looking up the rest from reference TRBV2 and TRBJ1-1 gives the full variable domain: EPEVTQTPSHQVTQMGQEVILRCVPISNHLYFYWYRQILGQKVEFLVSFYNNEISEKSEIFDDQFSVERPDGSNFTLKIRSTKLEDSAMYFCASVTGLNTEAFFGQGTRLTVV.

CDR3 residues: CASSVGGGFGYEQYF. The CDR3 coding sequence is TGTGCCAGCAGCGTAGGAGGCGGTTTTGGCTACGAGCAGTACTTC. The chain links TRBV9 to TRBJ2-7; D gene ambiguous. CDR3 length: 15 amino acids. Trimming took off 0 bases at V and 3 bases at J, with 13 bases between the two ends. Germline V gene data show CDR1 as SGDLS and CDR2 as YYNGEE. The whole variable domain, remainder taken from reference TRBV9 and TRBJ2-7, is DSGVTQTPKHLITATGQRVTLRCSPRSGDLSVYWYQQSLDQGLQFLIQYYNGEERAKGNILERFSAQQFPDLHSELNLSSLELGDSALYFCASSVGGGFGYEQYFGPGTRLTVT.

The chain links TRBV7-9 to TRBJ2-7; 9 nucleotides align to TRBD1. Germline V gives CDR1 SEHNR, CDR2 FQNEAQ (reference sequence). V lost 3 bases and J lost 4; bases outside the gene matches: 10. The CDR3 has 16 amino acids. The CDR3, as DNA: TGTGCCAGCAGCTTGTCTACAGGGGGCGCTGGGTACGAGCAGTACTTC. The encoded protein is CASSLSTGGAGYEQYF.

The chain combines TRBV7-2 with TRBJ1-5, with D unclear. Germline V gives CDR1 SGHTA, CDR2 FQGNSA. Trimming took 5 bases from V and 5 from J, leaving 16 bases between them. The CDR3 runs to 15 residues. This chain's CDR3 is CASSPAPAPDQPQHF. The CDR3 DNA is TGTGCCAGCAGCCCGGCGCCAGCGCCTGATCAGCCCCAGCATTTT.

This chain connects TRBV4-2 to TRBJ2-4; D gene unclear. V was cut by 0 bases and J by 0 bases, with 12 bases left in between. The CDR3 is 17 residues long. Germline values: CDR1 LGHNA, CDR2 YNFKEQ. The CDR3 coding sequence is TGTGCCAGCAGCCAAGATACAGTAACTCTAGCCAAAAACATTCAGTACTTC. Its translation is CASSQDTVTLAKNIQYF.

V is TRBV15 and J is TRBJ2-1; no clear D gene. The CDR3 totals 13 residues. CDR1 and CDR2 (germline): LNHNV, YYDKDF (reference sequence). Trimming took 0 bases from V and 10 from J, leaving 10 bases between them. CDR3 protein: CATSRDLEWEQFF. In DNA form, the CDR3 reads TGTGCCACCAGCAGAGATCTTGAGTGGGAGCAGTTCTTC. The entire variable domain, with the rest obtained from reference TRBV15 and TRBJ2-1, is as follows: DAMVIQNPRYQVTQFGKPVTLSCSQTLNHNVMYWYQQKSSQAPKLLFHYYDKDFNNEADTPDNFQSRRPNTSFCFLDIRSPGLGDTAMYLCATSRDLEWEQFFGPGTRLTVL.

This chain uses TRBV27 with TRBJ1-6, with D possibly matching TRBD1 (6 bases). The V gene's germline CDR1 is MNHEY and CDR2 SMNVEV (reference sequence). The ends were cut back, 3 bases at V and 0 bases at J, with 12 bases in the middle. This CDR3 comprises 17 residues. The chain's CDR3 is CASSFSRGSSYNSPLHF. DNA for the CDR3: TGTGCCAGCAGTTTCTCCAGGGGAAGCTCCTATAATTCACCCCTCCACTTT.

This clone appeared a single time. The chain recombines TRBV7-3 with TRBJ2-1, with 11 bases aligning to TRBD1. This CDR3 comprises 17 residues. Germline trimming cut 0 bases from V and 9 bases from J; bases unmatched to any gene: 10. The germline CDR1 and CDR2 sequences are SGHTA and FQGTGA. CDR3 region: CASSLTRRGQGVGEQFF. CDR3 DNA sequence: TGTGCCAGCAGCTTAACTCGTAGGGGACAGGGGGTGGGTGAGCAGTTCTTC.

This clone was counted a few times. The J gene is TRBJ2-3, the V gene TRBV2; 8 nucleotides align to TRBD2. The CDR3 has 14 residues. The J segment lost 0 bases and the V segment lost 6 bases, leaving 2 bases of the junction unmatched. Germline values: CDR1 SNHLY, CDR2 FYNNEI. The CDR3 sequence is CASSRGGSTDTQYF. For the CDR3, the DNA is TGTGCCAGCAGCCGGGGGGGGAGCACAGATACGCAGTATTTT.

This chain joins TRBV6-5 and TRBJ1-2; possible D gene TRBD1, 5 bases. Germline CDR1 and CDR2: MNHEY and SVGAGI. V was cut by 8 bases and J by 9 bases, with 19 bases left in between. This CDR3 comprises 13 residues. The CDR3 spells CASEKGGAESYTF. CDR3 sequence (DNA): TGTGCCAGCGAGAAGGGAGGGGCGGAAAGCTACACCTTC.

CDR3 protein: CASSLGLAHNEQFF. CDR3 in DNA: TGTGCCAGCAGCTTGGGACTAGCCCACAATGAGCAGTTCTTC. The chain links TRBV11-2 to TRBJ2-1; 9 positions agree with TRBD2. The V segment lost 3 bases and the J segment 5 bases; nucleotides outside the gene matches: 2. CDR1 and CDR2 (germline): SGHAT, FQNNGV. The CDR3 runs 14 residues.

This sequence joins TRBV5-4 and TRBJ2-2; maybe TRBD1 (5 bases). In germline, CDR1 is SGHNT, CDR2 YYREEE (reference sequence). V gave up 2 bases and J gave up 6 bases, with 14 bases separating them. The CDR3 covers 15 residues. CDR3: CASSFGGAMAGELFF. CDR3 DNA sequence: TGTGCCAGCAGCTTCGGTGGGGCAATGGCCGGGGAGCTGTTTTTT.

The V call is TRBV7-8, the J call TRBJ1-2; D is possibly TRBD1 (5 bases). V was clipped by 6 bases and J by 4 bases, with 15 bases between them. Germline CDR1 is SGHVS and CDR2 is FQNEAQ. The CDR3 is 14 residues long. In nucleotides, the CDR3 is TGTGCCAGCAGTCCAGGGCGTACGGGCTATGGCTACACCTTC. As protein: CASSPGRTGYGYTF.

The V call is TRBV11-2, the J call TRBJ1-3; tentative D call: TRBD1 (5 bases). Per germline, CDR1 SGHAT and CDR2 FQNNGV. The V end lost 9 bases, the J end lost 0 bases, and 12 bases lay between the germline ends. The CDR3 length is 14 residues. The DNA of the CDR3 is TGTGCCAGTGCGCGGGGGTTCTCTGGAAACACCATATATTTT. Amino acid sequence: CASARGFSGNTIYF.

CDR3 region: CATSETGGEETQYF. For the CDR3, the DNA is TGTGCCACCAGTGAAACAGGGGGCGAAGAGACCCAGTACTTC. This rearrangement joins TRBV24-1 to TRBJ2-5; 9 bases are shared with TRBD1. The CDR3 length is 14 residues. V shed 4 bases, J shed 3 bases, and the junction held 2 bases outside the gene matches. CDR1 is KGHDR, CDR2 SFDVKD, per germline.

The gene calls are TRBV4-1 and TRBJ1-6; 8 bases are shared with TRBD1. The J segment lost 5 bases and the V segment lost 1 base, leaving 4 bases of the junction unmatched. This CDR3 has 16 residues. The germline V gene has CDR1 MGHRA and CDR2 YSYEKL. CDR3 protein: CASSQGRGRDNSPLHF. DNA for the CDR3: TGCGCCAGCAGCCAAGGCAGGGGGCGTGATAATTCACCCCTCCACTTT.

CDR3 in amino acids: CAWSVLSGNTIYF. CDR3 nucleotide sequence: TGTGCCTGGAGTGTACTTTCTGGAAACACCATATATTTT. The chain employs TRBV30 and TRBJ1-3; D remains unclear. Trimming cost V 0 bases and J 1 base, with 4 bases left between them. The germline CDR1 and CDR2 sequences are GTSNPN and SVGIG (reference sequence). CDR3 length equals 13 residues.

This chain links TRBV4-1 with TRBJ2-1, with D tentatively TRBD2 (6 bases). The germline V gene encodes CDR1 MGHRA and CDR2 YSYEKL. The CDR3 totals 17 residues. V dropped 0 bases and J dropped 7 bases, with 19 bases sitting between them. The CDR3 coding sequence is TGCGCCAGCAGCCAAGATAGGGGCGGGGACGTGGGTAATGAGCAGTTCTTC. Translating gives CASSQDRGGDVGNEQFF.

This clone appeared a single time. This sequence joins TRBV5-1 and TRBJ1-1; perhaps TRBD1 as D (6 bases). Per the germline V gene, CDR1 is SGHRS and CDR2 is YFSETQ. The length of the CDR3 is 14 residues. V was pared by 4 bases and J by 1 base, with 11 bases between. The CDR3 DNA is TGCGCCAGCAGCACACACAGGGAGAACACTGAAGCTTTCTTT. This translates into CASSTHRENTEAFF. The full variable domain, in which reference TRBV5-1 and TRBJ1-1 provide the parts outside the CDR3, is KAGVTQTPRYLIKTRGQQVTLSCSPISGHRSVSWYQQTPGQGLQFLFEYFSETQRNKGNFPGRFSGRQFSNSRSEMNVSTLELGDSALYLCASSTHRENTEAFFGQGTRLTVV.

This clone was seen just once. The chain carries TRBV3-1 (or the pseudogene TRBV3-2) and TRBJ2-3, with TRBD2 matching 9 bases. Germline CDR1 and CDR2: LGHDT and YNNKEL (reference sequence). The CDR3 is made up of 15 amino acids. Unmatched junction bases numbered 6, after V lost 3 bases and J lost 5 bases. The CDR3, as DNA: TGTGCCAGCAGCCACGCGGGGGGGCAGGAAGATACGCAGTATTTT. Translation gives CASSHAGGQEDTQYF.

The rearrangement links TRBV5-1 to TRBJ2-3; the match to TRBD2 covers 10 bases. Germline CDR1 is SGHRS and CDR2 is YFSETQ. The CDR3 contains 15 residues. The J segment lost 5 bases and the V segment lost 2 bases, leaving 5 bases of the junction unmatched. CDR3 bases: TGCGCCAGCAGCTTCAGCGGGGGGGCTGGAGATACGCAGTATTTT. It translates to CASSFSGGAGDTQYF.

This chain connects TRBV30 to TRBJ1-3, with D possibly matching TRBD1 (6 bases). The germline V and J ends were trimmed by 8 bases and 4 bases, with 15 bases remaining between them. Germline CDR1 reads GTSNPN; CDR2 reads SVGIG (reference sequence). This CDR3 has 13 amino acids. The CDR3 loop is CAGTVTGGNTIYF. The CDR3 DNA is TGTGCCGGAACCGTAACAGGGGGAAACACCATATATTTT. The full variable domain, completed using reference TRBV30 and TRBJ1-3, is SQTIHQWPATLVQPVGSPLSLECTVEGTSNPNLYWYRQAAGRGLQLLFYSVGIGQISSEVPQNLSASRPQDRQFILSSKKLLLSDSGFYLCAGTVTGGNTIYFGEGSWLTVV.

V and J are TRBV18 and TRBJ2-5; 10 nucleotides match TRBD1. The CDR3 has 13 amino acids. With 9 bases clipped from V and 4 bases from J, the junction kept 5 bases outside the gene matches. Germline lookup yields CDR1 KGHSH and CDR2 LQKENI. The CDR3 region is CASMRDRGETQYF. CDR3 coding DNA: TGTGCCAGTATGAGGGACAGGGGAGAGACCCAGTACTTC.

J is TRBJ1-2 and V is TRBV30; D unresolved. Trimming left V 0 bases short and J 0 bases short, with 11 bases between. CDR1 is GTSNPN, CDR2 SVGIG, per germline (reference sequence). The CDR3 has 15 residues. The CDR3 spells CAWSVGRTPNYGYTF. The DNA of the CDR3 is TGTGCCTGGAGTGTGGGGAGAACCCCTAACTATGGCTACACCTTC.

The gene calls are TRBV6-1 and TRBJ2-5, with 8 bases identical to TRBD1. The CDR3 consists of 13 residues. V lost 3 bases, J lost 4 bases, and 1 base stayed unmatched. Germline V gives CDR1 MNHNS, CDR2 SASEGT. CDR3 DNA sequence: TGTGCCAGCAGTGATGGACAGGGAGAGACCCAGTACTTC. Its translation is CASSDGQGETQYF.

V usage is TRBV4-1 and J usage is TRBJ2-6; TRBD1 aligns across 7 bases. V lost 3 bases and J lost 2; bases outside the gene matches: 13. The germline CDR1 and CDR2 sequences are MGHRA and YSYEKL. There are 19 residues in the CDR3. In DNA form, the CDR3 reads TGCGCCAGCAGCCATCCAAGACAGGGTGATTTGACTGGGGCCAACGTCCTGACTTTC. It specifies CASSHPRQGDLTGANVLTF.

Here the CDR3 DNA reads TGTGCCAGCAGCTTAACCGGGGGTCGGTACCAAGAGACCCAGTACTTC. It yields the protein CASSLTGGRYQETQYF. The J gene is TRBJ2-5, the V gene TRBV11-2; D may be TRBD2 (6 bases). Trimming stripped 2 bases from V and 0 bases from J, with 13 bases between. This CDR3 is 16 amino acids long. CDR1 and CDR2 (germline): SGHAT, FQNNGV. The complete variable domain, with remaining parts taken from reference TRBV11-2 and TRBJ2-5, reads EAGVAQSPRYKIIEKRQSVAFWCNPISGHATLYWYQQILGQGPKLLIQFQNNGVVDDSQLPKDRFSAERLKGVDSTLKIQPAKLEDSAVYLCASSLTGGRYQETQYFGPGTRLLVL.